The T cell receptor beta chain under discussion was sequenced for a study of cytomegalovirus exposure and HLA in healthy donors. Researchers ran the PCR with 60 Vbeta and 13 Jbeta primers. Assay: immunoSEQ multiplex PCR; the TCRdb copy retains only in-frame clones and omits some. The sample lists approximately 210,000 clones, about 88% seen once, with more than 1.5% in the top ten. CDR1 and CDR2 (germline): SGHRS, YFSETQ. V dropped 1 base and J dropped 6; count of bases not matched to a gene: 5. The CDR3 extends over 15 amino acids. The sequenced material came from PBMCs. This clonotype originated in a woman aged 18-30 years in good health and CMV-seronegative. The V gene is TRBV5-1, the J gene TRBJ2-7; TRBD2 agrees at 12 bases. The CDR3 nucleotides read TGCGCCAGCAGCTTGTCGGGACTAGCGGGCTCCGAGCAGTACTTC. Translating gives CASSLSGLAGSEQYF. Complete variable domain (other parts from reference TRBV5-1 and TRBJ2-7): KAGVTQTPRYLIKTRGQQVTLSCSPISGHRSVSWYQQTPGQGLQFLFEYFSETQRNKGNFPGRFSGRQFSNSRSEMNVSTLELGDSALYLCASSLSGLAGSEQYFGPGTRLTVT.